This TCR beta chain was observed in a study of shared clonotypes between healthy human individuals (dated by TCRdb to 2020 to 2021). In the study overall: A couple of women and three men aged 18 to 49 years were included in the cohort. For each donor, three plates each were used for CD4 naive and CD4 memory, two plates were used for CD8 naive, and one plate was used for CD8 memory. To estimate repertoire size and how much clonotype sharing occurs between individuals, the study deeply sequenced the blood TCR repertoires of five healthy adults. Libraries were prepared and TCR repertoires were sequenced by different laboratories using diverse techniques, in order to increase sequencing depth and limit assay-specific biases. Between about 0.9 and 8.9 billion PBMCs per donor were obtained by leukapheresis.

The donors were healthy, HIV-negative adults with no recently reported acute infections or vaccinations. Only Caucasian adults living in Nashville, Tennessee, USA were represented among the donors. CD4+ T cells were enriched by magnetic negative selection; naive cells were then positively selected on CD45RA, and the negative fraction formed the memory subset. After blood collection by leukapheresis, PBMCs were isolated using Ficoll-Histopaque density gradient centrifugation and then cryopreserved in the vapor phase of liquid nitrogen. Analytical flow cytometry was used to check the purity and quantity of each magnetically sorted T cell population. From each sorted fraction, genomic DNA was isolated and quantified by UV absorbance on a Nanodrop 2000c. This clone has only one observation. What antigen it recognizes has not been identified. No much larger clonotype is one base removed from it; base qualities were not supplied.

Points the paper makes about the study in general: Higher generation probabilities were observed for clonotypes shared by all four sorted-subset donors than for non-shared clonotypes. Estimated clonotype richness was generally larger for naive than for memory subsets. Across four donors, about 5.2% of naive CD4, approximately 3.5% of naive CD8, around 2.1% of memory CD4, and about 0.4% of memory CD8 clonotypes were shared. Sampling was restricted to blood, and TCR repertoires in tissue are likely to differ from TCR repertoires in blood. Because the study included a small number of donors, the genetic and exposure-history diversity represented was limited. Pairwise subsampling led to the expectation that sequencing depth would affect the degree of clonotype sharing among donors. Rarefaction of sorted-subset datasets indicated incomplete sequencing despite the large sequencing depth.

Using the deep immunoSEQ assay, multiplex PCR amplified TCR CDR3 regions from genomic DNA. Extracted genomic DNA from each cell subset was distributed evenly across all wells of several immunoSEQ 96-well plates, and each plate was treated as a replicate. Each replicate PCR for sorted subsets received about 220 ng genomic DNA, equal to roughly 33,000 T cell genomes. Purified libraries were quantified with a Qubit 3.0 fluorometer, sized on a Bioanalyzer 2100, and re-quantified with the KAPA Library Quantification kit. A separate single-read 150-cycle Illumina NextSeq 550 flow cell was used to sequence each immunoSEQ 96-well plate. The study's own analysis went as follows. Because the immunoSEQ output held only junctional sequences and lacked quality scores, the filtering could not match the filtering applied to full-length reads. To assign V/J genes and CDR3, sequences were annotated against IMGT germline references using PyIR, a Python wrapper for IgBLAST v1.9. Reads were filtered out if the reads had weak V/J assignments (E-value above 1e-6), no CDR3, stop codons, out-of-frame junctions, or ambiguous translated residues. A V3J clonotype was defined by an identical inferred V gene, J gene, and CDR3 amino acid sequence. Percentage overlap between repertoires was computed as shared unique clonotypes divided by the size of the smaller repertoire. Richness of each repertoire was evaluated using RTK rarefaction, the Chao1 estimator, and Recon v2.1 estimates of unobserved clonotypes. Generation probabilities for all TCRbeta clonotypes obtained by the gDNA method from a handful of donors were computed using OLGA. Held by TCRdb, this immuneACCESS table contains in-frame sequences only and omits some clones. Under half of the omission traces to an unresolved V gene where checked; the cause of the rest is unknown. For V, J and clone size, that table is used; D and trimming come from the DNA. In this sample the table shows nearly 750,000 clones, roughly two thirds of which occur a single time. 1.8% of the sample belongs to the ten largest clones.

V is clipped by 6 bases and J by 2 bases, and the sequence between their germline boundaries is 16 bases long. Inclusive of the bounding cysteine and phenylalanine, the CDR3 is 16 residues long. Only the CDR3 portion is preserved as DNA: 48 bases, with reading frame beginning at the first base. Per the germline V gene, SGHAT is the CDR1 and FQNNGV is the CDR2. Input material: memory CD4+ T cells sorted from blood. The cell subset or site label of this sample denotes: CD45RA-negative fraction. In this chain, TRBV11-2 is recombined with TRBJ2-2, with TRBD2 tentatively as D gene (5 bases match). The origin of this receptor is a woman aged 25-40 years in good health. The encoded CDR3 is CASSKVSGSNTGELFF. The nucleotide sequence is given as TGTGCCAGCAGTAAGGTATCGGGGAGTAACACCGGGGAGCTGTTTTTT.